Detailed here is one TCR beta chain. A read error is likely, as this CDR3 ends without the conserved phenylalanine or tryptophan. TCRdb called the PCR reads again in MiXCR, with one record for every CDR3 protein. In the table there are hundreds of thousands of distinct CDR3 sequences, around 25% of which are singletons. This entry is derived from a study of molecular identifiers for immune sequencing clone quantification. CDR1 is SEHNR and CDR2 is FQNEAQ in the germline V gene (reference sequence). The CDR3 is made up of 16 amino acids. The trim removed 3 bases at V and 5 bases at J, leaving 13 bases unmatched.

The J gene is TRBJ2-7, the V gene TRBV7-9; 7 bases are shared with TRBD1. Specimen: naive CD8+ T cells from blood, with Jurkat cell RNA spiked in. The subset is: FACS-sorted CD8+CD4-CCR7+CD45RA+ naive T cells. The sequence was collected from a human donor in good health. Some libraries in this study had Jurkat cell RNA spiked in. CDR3: CASSLPAEGARNEQYS. The CDR3 region has the DNA TGTGCCAGCAGCTTGCCCGCCGAGGGGGCGAGGAACGAGCAGTACTCC.